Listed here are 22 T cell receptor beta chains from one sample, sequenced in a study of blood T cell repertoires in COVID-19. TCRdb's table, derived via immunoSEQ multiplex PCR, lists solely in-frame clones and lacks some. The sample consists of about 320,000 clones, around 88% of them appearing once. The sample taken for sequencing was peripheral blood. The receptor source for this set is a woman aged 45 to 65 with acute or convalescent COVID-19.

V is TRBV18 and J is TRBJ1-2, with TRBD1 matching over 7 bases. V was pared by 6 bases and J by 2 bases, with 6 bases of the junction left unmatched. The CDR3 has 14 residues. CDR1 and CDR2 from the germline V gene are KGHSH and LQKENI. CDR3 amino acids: CASSPEQGNYGYTF. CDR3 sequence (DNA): TGTGCCAGCTCCCCTGAACAGGGGAACTATGGCTACACCTTC.

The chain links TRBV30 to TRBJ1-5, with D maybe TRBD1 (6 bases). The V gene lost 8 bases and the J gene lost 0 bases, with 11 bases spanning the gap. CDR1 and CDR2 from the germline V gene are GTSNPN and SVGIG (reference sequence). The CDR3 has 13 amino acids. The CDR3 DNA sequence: TGTGCCGCGAGGGGGAATAGCAATCAGCCCCAGCATTTT. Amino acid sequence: CAARGNSNQPQHF.

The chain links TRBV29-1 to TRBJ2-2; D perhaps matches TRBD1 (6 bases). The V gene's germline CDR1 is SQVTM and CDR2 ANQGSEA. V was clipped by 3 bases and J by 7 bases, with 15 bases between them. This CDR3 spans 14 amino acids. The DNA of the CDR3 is TGCAGCGTTGATTTCAGGGGTGAGGGCGGGGAGCTGTTTTTT. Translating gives CSVDFRGEGGELFF.

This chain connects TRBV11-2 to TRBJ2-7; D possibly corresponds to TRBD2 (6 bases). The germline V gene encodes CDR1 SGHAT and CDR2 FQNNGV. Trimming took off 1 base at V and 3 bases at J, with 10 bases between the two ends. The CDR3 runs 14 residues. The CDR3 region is CASSLVGGNYEQYV. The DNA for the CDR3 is TGTGCCAGCAGCTTAGTAGGCGGGAACTACGAGCAGTACGTC.

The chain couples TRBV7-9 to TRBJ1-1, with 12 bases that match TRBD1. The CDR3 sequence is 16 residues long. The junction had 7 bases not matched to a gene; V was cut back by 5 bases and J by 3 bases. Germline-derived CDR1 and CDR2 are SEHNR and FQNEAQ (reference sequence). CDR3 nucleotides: TGTGCCAGCAGCCCGGGACAGGGGGCAGCCGACACTGAAGCTTTCTTT. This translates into CASSPGQGAADTEAFF.

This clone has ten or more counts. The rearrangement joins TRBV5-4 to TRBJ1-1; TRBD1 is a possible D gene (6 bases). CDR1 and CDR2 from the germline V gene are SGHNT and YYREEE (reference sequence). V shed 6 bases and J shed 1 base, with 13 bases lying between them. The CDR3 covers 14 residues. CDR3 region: CASTPRGGNTEAFF. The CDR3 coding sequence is TGTGCCAGCACTCCCAGGGGCGGGAACACTGAAGCTTTCTTT.

The CDR3 DNA follows: TGCGCCAGCAGCTTGGAGATACAGGGACGTAATGAAAAACTGTTTTTT. It codes for CASSLEIQGRNEKLFF. The genes are TRBV5-1 and TRBJ1-4; a possible D gene is TRBD1 (6 bases). The germline V and J ends were trimmed by 0 bases and 4 bases, with 13 bases remaining between them. The germline V gene encodes CDR1 SGHRS and CDR2 YFSETQ. The CDR3 totals 16 residues.

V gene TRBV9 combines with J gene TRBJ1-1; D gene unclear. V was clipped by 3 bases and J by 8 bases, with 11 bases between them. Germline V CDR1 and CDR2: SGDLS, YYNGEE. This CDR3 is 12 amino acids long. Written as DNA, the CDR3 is TGTGCCAGCAGCGGAGACTCGGCCGAAGCTTTCTTT. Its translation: CASSGDSAEAFF. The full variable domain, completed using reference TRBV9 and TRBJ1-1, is DSGVTQTPKHLITATGQRVTLRCSPRSGDLSVYWYQQSLDQGLQFLIQYYNGEERAKGNILERFSAQQFPDLHSELNLSSLELGDSALYFCASSGDSAEAFFGQGTRLTVV.

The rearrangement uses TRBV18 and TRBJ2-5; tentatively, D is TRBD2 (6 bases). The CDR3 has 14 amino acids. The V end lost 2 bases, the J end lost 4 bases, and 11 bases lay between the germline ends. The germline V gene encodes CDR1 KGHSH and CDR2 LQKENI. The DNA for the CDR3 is TGTGCCAGCTCACCAGGTGGGACTGGAGAGACCCAGTACTTC. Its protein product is CASSPGGTGETQYF.

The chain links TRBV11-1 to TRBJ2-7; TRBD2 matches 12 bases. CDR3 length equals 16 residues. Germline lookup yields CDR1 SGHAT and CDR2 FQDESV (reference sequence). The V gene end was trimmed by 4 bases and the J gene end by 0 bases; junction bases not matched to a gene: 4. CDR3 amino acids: CASSSGTSGYSYEQYF. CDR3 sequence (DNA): TGTGCCAGCAGCTCCGGGACTAGCGGGTACTCCTACGAGCAGTACTTC.

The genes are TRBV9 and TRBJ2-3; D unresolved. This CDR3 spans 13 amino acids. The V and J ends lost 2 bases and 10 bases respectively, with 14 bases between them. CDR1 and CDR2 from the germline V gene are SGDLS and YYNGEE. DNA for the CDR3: TGTGCCAGCAGCGTTCTCCCGAGGAGCTCGCAGTATTTT. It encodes CASSVLPRSSQYF. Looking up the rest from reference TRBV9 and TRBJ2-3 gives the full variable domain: DSGVTQTPKHLITATGQRVTLRCSPRSGDLSVYWYQQSLDQGLQFLIQYYNGEERAKGNILERFSAQQFPDLHSELNLSSLELGDSALYFCASSVLPRSSQYFGPGTRLTVL.

CDR3: CASSPRRRLVLNTGELFF. The CDR3 region has the DNA TGTGCCAGCAGCCCACGCCGCAGACTAGTGTTGAACACCGGGGAGCTGTTTTTT. The genes are TRBV7-2 and TRBJ2-2; tentative D call: TRBD2 (6 bases). This CDR3 has 18 amino acids. V was cut by 5 bases and J by 1 base, with 20 bases left in between. Per the germline V gene, CDR1 is SGHTA and CDR2 is FQGNSA.

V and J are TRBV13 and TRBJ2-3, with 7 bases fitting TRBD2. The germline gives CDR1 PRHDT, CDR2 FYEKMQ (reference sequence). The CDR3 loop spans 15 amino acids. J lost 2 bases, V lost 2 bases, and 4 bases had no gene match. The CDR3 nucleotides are TGTGCCAGCAGCTTATACCTAGCGGTCACAGATACGCAGTATTTT. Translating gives CASSLYLAVTDTQYF.

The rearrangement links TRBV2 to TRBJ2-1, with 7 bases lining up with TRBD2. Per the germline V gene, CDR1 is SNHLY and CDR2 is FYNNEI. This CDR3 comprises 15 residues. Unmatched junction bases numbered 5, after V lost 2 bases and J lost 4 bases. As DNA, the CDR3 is TGTGCCAGCAGTGAACGATGGGGAGGGTACAATGAGCAGTTCTTC. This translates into CASSERWGGYNEQFF.

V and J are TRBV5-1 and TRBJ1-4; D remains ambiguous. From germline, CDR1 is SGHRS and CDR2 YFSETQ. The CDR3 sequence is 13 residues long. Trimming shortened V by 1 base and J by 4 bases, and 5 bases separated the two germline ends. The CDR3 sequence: CASSLYSNEKLFF. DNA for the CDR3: TGCGCCAGCAGCTTGTACAGTAATGAAAAACTGTTTTTT.

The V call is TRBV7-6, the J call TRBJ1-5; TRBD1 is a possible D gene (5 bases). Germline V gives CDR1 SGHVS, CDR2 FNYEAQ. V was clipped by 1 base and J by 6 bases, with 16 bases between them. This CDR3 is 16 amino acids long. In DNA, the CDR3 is TGTGCCAGCAGCTTAGGAGTTTGGGGGGAGGCTCAGCCCCAGCATTTT. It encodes CASSLGVWGEAQPQHF. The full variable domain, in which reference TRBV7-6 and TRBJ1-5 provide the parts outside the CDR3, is GAGVSQSPRYKVTKRGQDVALRCDPISGHVSLYWYRQALGQGPEFLTYFNYEAQQDKSGLPNDRFSAERPEGSISTLTIQRTEQRDSAMYRCASSLGVWGEAQPQHFGDGTRLSIL.

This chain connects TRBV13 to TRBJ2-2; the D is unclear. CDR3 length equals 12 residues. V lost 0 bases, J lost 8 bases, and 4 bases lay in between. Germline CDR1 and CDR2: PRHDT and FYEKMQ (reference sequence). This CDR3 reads CASSLGPGELFF. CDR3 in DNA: TGTGCCAGCAGCTTAGGCCCGGGGGAGCTGTTTTTT.

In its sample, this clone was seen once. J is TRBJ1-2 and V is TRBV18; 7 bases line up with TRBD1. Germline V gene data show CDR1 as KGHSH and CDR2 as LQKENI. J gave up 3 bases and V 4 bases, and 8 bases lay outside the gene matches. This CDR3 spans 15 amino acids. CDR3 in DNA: TGTGCCAGCTCACATACGAAGGGGGCGGACTATGGCTACACCTTC. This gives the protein CASSHTKGADYGYTF.

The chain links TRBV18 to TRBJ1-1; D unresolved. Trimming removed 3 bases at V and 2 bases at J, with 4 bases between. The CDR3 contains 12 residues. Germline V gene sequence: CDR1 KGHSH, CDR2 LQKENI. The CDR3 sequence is CASSPSNTEAFF. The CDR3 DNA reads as TGTGCCAGCTCACCGTCTAACACTGAAGCTTTCTTT.

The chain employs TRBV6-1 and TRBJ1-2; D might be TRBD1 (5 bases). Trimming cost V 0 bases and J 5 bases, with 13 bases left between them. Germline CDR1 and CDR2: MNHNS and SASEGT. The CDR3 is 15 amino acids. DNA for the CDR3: TGTGCCAGCAGTGAAGCTGGGGGGTTAGGGTATGGCTACACCTTC. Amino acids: CASSEAGGLGYGYTF.

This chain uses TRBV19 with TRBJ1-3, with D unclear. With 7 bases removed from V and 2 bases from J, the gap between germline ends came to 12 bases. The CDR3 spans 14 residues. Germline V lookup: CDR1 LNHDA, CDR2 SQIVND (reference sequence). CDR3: CASIASSAGNTIYF. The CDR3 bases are TGTGCCAGTATAGCCTCCTCTGCTGGAAACACCATATATTTT.

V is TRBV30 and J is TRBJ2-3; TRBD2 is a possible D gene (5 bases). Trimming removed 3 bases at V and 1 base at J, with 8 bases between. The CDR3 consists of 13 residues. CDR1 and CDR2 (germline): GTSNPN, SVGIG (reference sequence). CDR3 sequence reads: CAWRLGGTDTQYF. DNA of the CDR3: TGTGCCTGGAGATTGGGAGGCACAGATACGCAGTATTTT. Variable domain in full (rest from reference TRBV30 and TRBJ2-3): SQTIHQWPATLVQPVGSPLSLECTVEGTSNPNLYWYRQAAGRGLQLLFYSVGIGQISSEVPQNLSASRPQDRQFILSSKKLLLSDSGFYLCAWRLGGTDTQYFGPGTRLTVL.